This TCR beta chain was identified in a study of T cell responses to AZD1222 COVID-19 vaccine (dated by TCRdb to 2020 to 2023). For the wider study: Because spike-specific TCR depth and breadth did not differ between the two schedules, AZD1222 recipients who got a second dose at roughly 4 weeks were pooled with those who got a second dose at roughly 12 weeks. TCR sequencing was performed for 230 to 250 trial participants, of whom roughly 200 were given two doses of AZD1222 and some 26 were given two doses of MenACWY control vaccine. Trial participants were enrolled by age into subgroups of 18-55, 56-69 and 70-plus years, and about 150, 27 and 61 TCR-sequenced participants, respectively, were included in these subgroups. Results the study describes overall, beyond this receptor: Because no day 14 peak-response samples were available, the repertoires could be characterized only after the peak T cell response. CD4 TCRs associated with the vaccine covered the entire spike protein, and the dominant responses were in regions 160-218 and 743-854. A significant rise in spike-specific TCR breadth and depth was observed after two AZD1222 doses relative to day 0 and relative to MenACWY recipients. Only five to seven AZD1222 recipients were SARS-CoV-2 seropositive at baseline, limiting conclusions about previously exposed vaccinees. Participants were mostly white British and included more females than males, and it was suggested by the authors that clonal diversity may have been underestimated. Nearly half of unique spike-specific TCRs reportedly recognized epitopes outside regions mutated in the B.1.351 and B.1.1.7 variants. The 56-69-year group was small, and its depth increase did not reach significance, likely because of low power.

What the time point label conveys for this sample: baseline before first vaccination. The vaccinee samples were drawn from two UK trials, COV001 and COV002, one of which was a single-blind randomized controlled phase 2/3 trial testing AZD1222 (ChAdOx1 nCoV-19) in healthy adults. For TCRbeta chain sequencing, PBMC samples were collected from trial participants at day 0 and at day 28 after the second dose. The CDR3 regions of human TCRbeta chains were analyzed by immunosequencing. As for the authors' bioinformatics: Repertoire TCRs were matched against a reference library of SARS-CoV-2-specific TCRs generated with the MIRA antigen-specificity platform. Breadth was defined as the fraction of unique TCRs that were SARS-CoV-2-associated. Depth was defined as the fraction of total T cells that were SARS-CoV-2-associated. Using the MIRA data, each spike-specific TCR was mapped to the spike region that the TCR reacts to and placed in a CD4 or CD8 class. Log10-transformed breadth and depth values were compared by one-way ANOVA with Sidak's multiple comparisons tests. The clones in this table, taken by TCRdb from immuneACCESS, are in-frame only. Not every clone is retained; where verified, under half of the shortfall comes from an unresolved V gene, and the cause of the rest is unknown. Clonal size and the V and J genes are those of that table, whereas D and trimming came from the DNA. This sample lists about 140,000 clones; about 87% were detected once. The top ten clones comprise 5.5% of the sample.

With regard to this clone: It has no known antigen specificity. No much larger clonotype is one base removed from it; base qualities were not supplied.

The CDR3 goes from the cysteine to the phenylalanine over 15 residues. Only the CDR3 part of the read is kept: 45 bases, read in frame from the first base. The germline V gene gives CDR1 as SGHRS and CDR2 as YFSETQ. V is pared back by 0 bases and J by 1 base, with 10 bases lying between the germline termini. The rearrangement joined TRBV5-1 to TRBJ1-1; TRBD1 is a possible D gene, resting on 5 matching bases. This receptor was identified in an adult in good health. The sequences come from peripheral blood, collected on day 0 of AZD1222 vaccination. The CDR3 protein: CASSLVMGGNTEAFF. In nucleotides, the sequence is TGCGCCAGCAGCTTGGTTATGGGGGGGAACACTGAAGCTTTCTTT.